Included here is one T cell receptor (beta chain) sequence, with context. Antigen: not known. The source of the sample is a study of chemoradiotherapy in HPV16-positive cancers. Across the study: Functional T-cell assays on a couple of HPV16-positive patients' cells defined candidate HPV-specific clones and common TCR motifs.

This table comes from immunoSEQ multiplex PCR, and its TCRdb copy is limited to in-frame clones, with some not included. The repertoire has about 33,000 clones, approximately 90% of them found once; the top ten carry under 2.5%. CDR1 is MNHNY, CDR2 SVGAGI, per germline (reference sequence). CDR3 length: 15 residues. J lost 3 bases, V lost 6 bases, and 9 bases had no gene match. Study-level results: Candidate HPV-specific clones and E7-related TCR motifs grew in tumor during treatment.

The V and J genes are TRBV6-6 and TRBJ1-2; the match to TRBD1 covers 8 bases. This sequence was found in a human donor with HPV-associated anogenital cancer. The sequencing here drew on blood, taken from a patient who underwent chemoradiotherapy. The CDR3 reads CASRPGQGSDYGYTF. The CDR3 DNA reads as TGTGCCAGCAGACCCGGACAGGGAAGCGACTATGGCTACACCTTC.